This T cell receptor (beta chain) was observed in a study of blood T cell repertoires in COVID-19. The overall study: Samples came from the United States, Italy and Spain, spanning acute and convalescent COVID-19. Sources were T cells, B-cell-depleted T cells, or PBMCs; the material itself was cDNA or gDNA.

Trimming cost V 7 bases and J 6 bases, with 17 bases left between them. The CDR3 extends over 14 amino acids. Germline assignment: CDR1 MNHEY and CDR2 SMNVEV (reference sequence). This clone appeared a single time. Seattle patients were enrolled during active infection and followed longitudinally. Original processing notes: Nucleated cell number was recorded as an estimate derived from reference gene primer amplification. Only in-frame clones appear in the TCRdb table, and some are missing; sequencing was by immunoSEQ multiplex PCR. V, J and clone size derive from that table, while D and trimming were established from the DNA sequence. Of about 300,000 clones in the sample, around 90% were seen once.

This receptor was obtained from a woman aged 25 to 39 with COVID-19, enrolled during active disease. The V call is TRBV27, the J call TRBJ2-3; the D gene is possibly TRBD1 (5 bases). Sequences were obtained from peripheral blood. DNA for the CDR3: TGTGCCAGCAAGATTGTAGCAGGGCAGGATACGCAGTATTTT. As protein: CASKIVAGQDTQYF.